Listed here is a single TCR beta chain. Antigen: not known. This sample was included in a study of shared clonotypes between healthy human individuals. Study results and limitations: Tissues were not sampled, only blood, and their repertoires likely differ.

Germline-derived CDR1 and CDR2 are MDHEN and SYDVKM. Trimming took 10 bases from V and 4 from J; bases not matched to a gene: 10. The CDR3 totals 15 residues. Clones were read by immunoSEQ multiplex PCR, and TCRdb kept only the in-frame ones, dropping some. Of some 700,000 clones listed, roughly 88% are singletons. Sample: memory CD8+ T cells from PBMCs. Subset indicated: CD45RO+ cells pooled with CCR7-negative TemRA cells. The V call is TRBV28, the J call TRBJ2-3, with TRBD2 identical over 11 bases. This clonotype originated in a man aged 18 to 29 in good health. Some clones in this sample may be carry-over from other donors' samples. The DNA of the CDR3 is TGTGCCACCACCCTTAGCGGGAGGGTTGCAGATACGCAGTATTTT. This translates into CATTLSGRVADTQYF.